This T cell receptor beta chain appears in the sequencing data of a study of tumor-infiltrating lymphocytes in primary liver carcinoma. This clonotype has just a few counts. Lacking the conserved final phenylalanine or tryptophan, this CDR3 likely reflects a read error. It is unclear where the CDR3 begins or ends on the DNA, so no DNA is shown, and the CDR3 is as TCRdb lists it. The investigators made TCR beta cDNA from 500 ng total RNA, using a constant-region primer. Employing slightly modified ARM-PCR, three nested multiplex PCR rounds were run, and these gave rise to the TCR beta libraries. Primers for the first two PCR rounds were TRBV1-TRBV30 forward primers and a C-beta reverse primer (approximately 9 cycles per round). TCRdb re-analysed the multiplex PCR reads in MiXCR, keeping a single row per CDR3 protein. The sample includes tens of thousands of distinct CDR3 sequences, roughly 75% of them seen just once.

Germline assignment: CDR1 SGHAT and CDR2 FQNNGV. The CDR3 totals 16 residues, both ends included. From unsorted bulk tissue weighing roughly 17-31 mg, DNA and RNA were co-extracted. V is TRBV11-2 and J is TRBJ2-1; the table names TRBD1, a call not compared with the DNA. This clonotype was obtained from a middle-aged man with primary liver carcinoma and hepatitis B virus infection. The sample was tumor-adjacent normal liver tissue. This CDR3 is CASSFGGGGRFNEQLY.